The 17 T cell receptor beta chains given below trace back to one sample, sequenced in a study of cytomegalovirus exposure and HLA in healthy donors (dated by TCRdb to about 2017). The receptor library was made with the immunoSEQ multiplex PCR assay. A mixture of 60 forward primers for TCR Vbeta segments and 13 reverse primers for TCR Jbeta segments was used in the multiplex PCR. TCRdb mirrors the immuneACCESS table, restricted to in-frame sequences. Some clones are absent from its copies; in checked studies, under half trace to an unresolved V gene, and the reason for the others is unknown. In all, the sample holds about 98,000 clones, and 60% to 80% of those were seen once. Over 0.95% of the sample rests with the top ten. Sequenced input: PBMCs. These TCRs come from a female donor in good health and CMV-seronegative.

V usage is TRBV11-3 and J usage is TRBJ2-3; a weak D match, TRBD1 (5 bases). Germline CDR1 reads SGHNT; CDR2 reads YENEEA. The CDR3 is 14 residues long. The V and J ends lost 2 bases and 3 bases respectively, with 9 bases between them. The CDR3 region has the DNA TGTGCCAGCAGCTTATCCCGACAGACAGATACGCAGTATTTT. Encoded protein: CASSLSRQTDTQYF.

The V gene is TRBV14, the J gene TRBJ2-1; 9 bases agree with TRBD2. J was trimmed by 4 bases and V by 0 bases; bases with no gene match: 13. This CDR3 is built from 19 residues. Germline assignment: CDR1 SGHDN and CDR2 FVKESK. CDR3 in DNA: TGTGCCAGCAGCCAAGAGGGTTGGGGCGGGAGGGACCAATACAATGAGCAGTTCTTC. Protein: CASSQEGWGGRDQYNEQFF.

This chain connects TRBV15 to TRBJ1-1; 9 nucleotides match TRBD1. With 2 bases clipped from V and 4 bases from J, the junction kept 8 bases outside the gene matches. The length of the CDR3 is 16 residues. Germline CDR1 is LNHNV and CDR2 is YYDKDF (reference sequence). CDR3 coding DNA: TGTGCCACCAGCAGACCCGCGGGACAGGGAACCACTGAAGCTTTCTTT. Its protein product is CATSRPAGQGTTEAFF.

The V call is TRBV6-1, the J call TRBJ2-7, with D perhaps TRBD1 (5 bases). Trimming stripped 2 bases from V and 0 bases from J, with 8 bases between. The germline CDR1 and CDR2 sequences are MNHNS and SASEGT. The CDR3 is 14 residues long. The chain's CDR3 is CASSESDISYEQYF. CDR3 coding DNA: TGTGCCAGCAGTGAATCGGACATCTCCTACGAGCAGTACTTC.

The chain links TRBV5-1 to TRBJ2-1; 7 bases map to TRBD2. The V and J ends lost 0 bases and 10 bases, in that order; junction bases with no gene match: 10. CDR3 length equals 15 residues. Germline V gene sequence: CDR1 SGHRS, CDR2 YFSETQ. The CDR3 nucleotides read TGCGCCAGCAGCTTGGCTGGAGCCACCGGGGGGGAGCAGTTCTTC. Translating it yields CASSLAGATGGEQFF.

This chain joins TRBV30 and TRBJ2-1; 11 nucleotides line up with TRBD2. The J segment lost 5 bases and the V segment lost 1 base, leaving 1 base of the junction unmatched. The CDR3 is 14 amino acids. Germline CDR1 GTSNPN, CDR2 SVGIG (reference sequence). The CDR3 region has the DNA TGTGCCTGGAGTGCGGGACTAGCGGACAATGAGCAGTTCTTC. Translated: CAWSAGLADNEQFF.

The J gene is TRBJ2-1, the V gene TRBV7-3, with TRBD2 matching 12 bases. V lost 4 bases, J lost 16 bases, and 14 bases stayed unmatched. The CDR3 spans 15 residues. The V gene's germline CDR1 is SGHTA and CDR2 FQGTGA. The CDR3 region is CASSSTQPSGRALFF. The CDR3 region has the DNA TGTGCCAGCAGCTCGACGCAGCCTAGCGGGAGGGCCCTATTCTTC. Supplemented by reference TRBV7-3 and TRBJ2-1, the full variable domain reads GAGVSQTPSNKVTEKGKYVELRCDPISGHTALYWYRQSLGQGPEFLIYFQGTGAADDSGLPNDRFFAVRPEGSVSTLKIQRTERGDSAVYLCASSSTQPSGRALFFGPGTRLTVL.

The CDR3 sequence is CAWTSGTDTQYF. Here the CDR3 DNA reads TGTGCCTGGACTAGCGGGACAGATACGCAGTATTTT. The J gene is TRBJ2-3, the V gene TRBV30, with TRBD2 identical over 8 bases. The V and J ends lost 4 bases and 3 bases, in that order; junction bases with no gene match: 0. In germline, CDR1 is GTSNPN, CDR2 SVGIG (reference sequence). This CDR3 is 12 amino acids long.

The J gene is TRBJ2-3, the V gene TRBV7-9, with TRBD2 matching over 13 bases. With V trimmed by 4 bases and J by 15 bases, 13 bases remained unmatched. CDR3 size: 15 residues. Germline V CDR1 and CDR2: SEHNR, FQNEAQ (reference sequence). This CDR3 reads CASSSSSGLAGRTYF. CDR3 bases: TGTGCCAGCAGCTCTAGTTCGGGACTAGCGGGGAGGACCTATTTT.

The CDR3 spells CTSSQDGLCSDQFF. DNA of the CDR3: TGCACCAGCAGCCAAGACGGACTGTGTTCCGACCAGTTCTTC. The rearrangement uses TRBV1 and TRBJ2-1; TRBD2 is the table's D call, not checked against the DNA. TRBV1 is assigned pseudogene status. The CDR3 length is 14 residues.

The chain recombines TRBV2 with TRBJ2-5; TRBD2 is a possible D gene (5 bases). Trimming shortened V by 6 bases and J by 5 bases, and 19 bases separated the two germline ends. Germline V gene data show CDR1 as SNHLY and CDR2 as FYNNEI. This CDR3 comprises 15 residues. The CDR3 bases are TGTGCCAGCAGCACAACGGACTTGCCCATGGAGACCCAGTACTTC. This translates into CASSTTDLPMETQYF.

The J gene is TRBJ1-4, the V gene TRBV15; possible D gene TRBD1, 6 bases. Trimming removed 4 bases at V and 4 bases at J, with 16 bases between. The CDR3 runs to 16 residues. CDR1 LNHNV and CDR2 YYDKDF come from the germline V gene (reference sequence). For the CDR3, the DNA is TGTGCCACCAGCAACCTCGGACAGCGTCATAATGAAAAACTGTTTTTT. Translation: CATSNLGQRHNEKLFF.

In this sample, this clone turned up a few times. The chain has TRBV9 and TRBJ1-5, with TRBD1 identical over 10 bases. Trimming took 3 bases from V and 6 from J; bases not matched to a gene: 3. This CDR3 region has 14 residues. Germline values: CDR1 SGDLS, CDR2 YYNGEE. DNA for the CDR3: TGTGCCAGCAGCGGACAGGGGGCTTTTCAGCCCCAGCATTTT. This sequence encodes CASSGQGAFQPQHF.

This chain joins TRBV19 and TRBJ2-2; D is uncertain. This CDR3 is 13 amino acids long. Germline-derived CDR1 and CDR2 are LNHDA and SQIVND (reference sequence). V shed 2 bases and J shed 6 bases, with 7 bases lying between them. The CDR3 region has the DNA TGTGCCAGTAGTATAAACATGGCCGGGGAGCTGTTTTTT. Translation gives CASSINMAGELFF.

The chain links TRBV4-3 to TRBJ2-1, with 15 bases aligning to TRBD2. The CDR3 loop spans 18 amino acids. Germline V CDR1 and CDR2: LGHNA, YSLEER. Germline trimming cut 4 bases from V and 3 bases from J; bases unmatched to any gene: 7. Here the CDR3 reads CASSPRTSGGAFYNEQFF. CDR3 coding DNA: TGCGCCAGCAGCCCCCGGACTAGCGGGGGGGCCTTCTACAATGAGCAGTTCTTC.

This sequence joins TRBV4-1 and TRBJ1-1; D is unresolved. The CDR3 extends over 12 amino acids. V lost 5 bases to trimming and J lost 7 bases, with 11 bases between them. Per the germline V gene, CDR1 is MGHRA and CDR2 is YSYEKL. Here the CDR3 DNA reads TGCGCCAGCAGCACGGACTCGGGTGAAGCTTTCTTT. This translates into CASSTDSGEAFF.

V is TRBV5-4 and J is TRBJ2-5; 7 nucleotides agree with TRBD1. The ends lost 1 base at V and 4 bases at J; junction bases unmatched: 1. The CDR3 runs 13 residues. Germline values: CDR1 SGHNT, CDR2 YYREEE (reference sequence). The CDR3 spells CASSLRQGETQYF. For the CDR3, the DNA is TGTGCCAGCAGCTTGAGACAGGGAGAGACCCAGTACTTC.